One and the same sample provided the 11 T cell receptor beta chains below, sequenced in a study of T cells after yellow fever vaccination. TCRdb used MiXCR to reprocess the 5' RACE reads, holding one entry per CDR3 protein. The sample has 250,000 to 350,000 distinct CDR3 sequences; roughly 9% are singletons. The sample was CD4+ T cells sorted from PBMCs, taken 5 days after the yellow fever booster vaccination. The receptors come from a man aged 18-30 years who received the YFV17D yellow fever vaccine.

The table lists this clonotype with many counts. The chain uses TRBV12-3 or TRBV12-4 and TRBJ1-6; TRBD1 agrees at 8 bases. With 7 bases clipped from V and 11 bases from J, the junction kept 13 bases outside the gene matches. The CDR3 length is 15 residues. The CDR3 here is CASTSQGAVGTPLHF. For the CDR3, the DNA is TGTGCCAGCACCAGCCAGGGGGCAGTTGGTACACCCCTCCACTTT.

The chain has TRBV12-3 or TRBV12-4 and TRBJ2-7; 12 nucleotides line up with TRBD1. The CDR3 consists of 15 residues. Trimming removed 5 bases from V and 5 bases from J; junction bases left unmatched: 7. The CDR3 bases are TGTGCCAGCAGTCCGGGACAGGGGGCGGTGCACGAGCAGTACTTC. It is translated as CASSPGQGAVHEQYF.

In this sample, this clonotype turned up a few times. The V gene is TRBV4-1, the J gene TRBJ2-1, with 9 bases matching TRBD2. The J segment lost 4 bases and the V segment lost 4 bases, leaving 5 bases of the junction unmatched. The CDR3 is made up of 15 amino acids. In germline, CDR1 is MGHRA, CDR2 YSYEKL. The CDR3 coding sequence is TGCGCCAGCAGCCCCGGACTAGCGAAATACAATGAGCAGTTCTTC. Residues: CASSPGLAKYNEQFF.

The chain links TRBV12-3 or TRBV12-4 to TRBJ1-6, with 8 bases aligning to TRBD1. V shed 3 bases, J shed 14 bases, and the junction held 18 bases outside the gene matches. This CDR3 contains 17 residues. CDR3 coding DNA: TGTGCCAGCAGTTTCCGGCAAGGCAGGGGGCGAATCGGAACCCTCCACTTT. The encoded protein is CASSFRQGRGRIGTLHF.

This clonotype was counted only a few times. The chain links TRBV19 to TRBJ2-3; 9 bases align to TRBD1. Germline V gene lookup returns CDR1 LNHDA and CDR2 SQIVND (reference sequence). The CDR3 has 15 residues. V lost 11 bases to trimming and J lost 3 bases; unmatched junction nucleotides: 12. The CDR3 here is CAGLYSGTGTDTQYF. The CDR3 DNA reads as TGTGCCGGGCTATACTCCGGGACAGGGACAGATACGCAGTATTTT.

V and J are TRBV5-1 and TRBJ2-7, with 9 bases identical to TRBD1. Germline CDR1 reads SGHRS; CDR2 reads YFSETQ. The CDR3 has 15 amino acids. Unmatched junction bases numbered 7, after V lost 3 bases and J lost 3 bases. CDR3 nucleotide sequence: TGCGCCAGCAGCTCGGGAGACAGGGGGATCTACGAGCAGTACTTC. The encoded protein is CASSSGDRGIYEQYF.

The V gene is TRBV28, the J gene TRBJ2-5, with D perhaps TRBD1 (6 bases). CDR1 MDHEN and CDR2 SYDVKM come from the germline V gene. With 3 bases removed from V and 6 bases from J, the gap between germline ends came to 17 bases. The CDR3 is 15 residues long. The CDR3 nucleotides read TGTGCCAGCAGTTTCCGGGACATTCGTGTAAAGACCCAGTACTTC. It is translated as CASSFRDIRVKTQYF.

This clonotype was recorded at least ten times. A read error may account for a junction end that differs from germline. The CDR3 sequence is CASSLVGTEAFF. The CDR3 DNA sequence: TGTGCCAGCAGCTTAGTCGGGACAGAAGCTTTCTTT. V is TRBV5-1 and J is TRBJ1-1; possibly TRBD1 for D (6 bases). CDR3 size: 12 residues. Germline loops: CDR1 SGHRS, CDR2 YFSETQ.

The genes are TRBV20-1 and TRBJ2-7; 8 bases fit TRBD1. This CDR3 has 14 residues. V shed 6 bases and J 3 bases; nucleotides not matched to a gene: 10. The germline V gene encodes CDR1 DFQATT and CDR2 SNEGSKA (reference sequence). The CDR3 reads CSAKPGGSGYEQYV. For the CDR3, the DNA is TGCAGTGCAAAACCAGGGGGCTCTGGCTACGAGCAGTACGTC.

The chain employs TRBV4-3 and TRBJ2-3; 7 nucleotides line up with TRBD2. The length of the CDR3 is 16 residues. The V and J ends lost 0 bases and 0 bases, in that order; junction bases with no gene match: 3. Looked up from germline, CDR1 is LGHNA and CDR2 is YSLEER. The CDR3 sequence: CASSQDGRGSTDTQYF. The CDR3 nucleotides read TGCGCCAGCAGCCAAGACGGGCGGGGGAGCACAGATACGCAGTATTTT.

The chain recombines TRBV12-3 or TRBV12-4 with TRBJ1-5; 7 bases map to TRBD1. V lost 5 bases and J lost 7; bases outside the gene matches: 8. The CDR3 sequence is 14 residues long. CDR3 in amino acids: CASSVDRSDQPQHF. For the CDR3, the DNA is TGTGCCAGCAGTGTGGACAGGTCCGACCAGCCCCAGCATTTT.